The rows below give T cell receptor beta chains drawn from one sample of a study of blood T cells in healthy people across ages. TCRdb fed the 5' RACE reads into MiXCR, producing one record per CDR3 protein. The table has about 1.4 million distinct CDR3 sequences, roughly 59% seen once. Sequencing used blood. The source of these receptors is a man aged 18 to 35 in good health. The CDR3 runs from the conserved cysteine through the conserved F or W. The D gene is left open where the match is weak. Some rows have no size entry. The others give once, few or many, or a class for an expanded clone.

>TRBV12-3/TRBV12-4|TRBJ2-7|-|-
CASSSQGLSYNEQYF
TGTGCCAGCAGTTCGCAGGGGCTTTCGTACAATGAGCAGTACTTC
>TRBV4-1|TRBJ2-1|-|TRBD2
CASSQQPGLENHEQFF
TGCGCCAGCAGCCAACAACCGGGACTAGAGAATCATGAGCAGTTCTTC
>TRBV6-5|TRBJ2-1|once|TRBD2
CASTGGLSYNEQFF
TGTGCCAGCACGGGGGGTCTCTCCTACAATGAGCAGTTCTTC
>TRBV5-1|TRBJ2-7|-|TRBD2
CAGSSEGLASGEQYF
TGCGCCGGCAGCTCGGAAGGACTAGCATCGGGCGAGCAGTACTTC
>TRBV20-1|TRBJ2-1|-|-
CSASSALYNEQFF
TGCAGTGCTAGCTCTGCGCTCTACAATGAGCAGTTCTTC
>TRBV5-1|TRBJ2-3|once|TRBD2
CASSGLAGGLEDTQYF
TGCGCCAGCAGCGGCCTAGCGGGGGGGCTTGAGGATACGCAGTATTTT
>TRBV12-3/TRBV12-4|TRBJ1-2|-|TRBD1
CASQEAGGFYDYTF
TGTGCCTCCCAAGAGGCAGGGGGCTTCTATGACTACACCTTC
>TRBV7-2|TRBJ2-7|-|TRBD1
CASSLRTGTEVYEQYF
TGTGCCAGCAGCTTAAGGACAGGGACGGAGGTGTACGAGCAGTACTTC
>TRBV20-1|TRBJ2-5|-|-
CSARLDERLETQYF
TGCAGTGCTAGACTAGACGAGAGGTTAGAGACCCAGTACTTC
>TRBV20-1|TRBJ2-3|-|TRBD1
CSASGQNRGDTQYF
TGCAGTGCCAGTGGACAGAACAGGGGAGATACGCAGTATTTT
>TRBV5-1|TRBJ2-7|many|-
CASSLGRSSYEQYF
TGCGCCAGCAGCTTAGGACGTAGCTCCTACGAGCAGTACTTC
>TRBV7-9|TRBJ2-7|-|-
CASSSARGGTAAYEQYF
TGTGCCAGCAGCTCCGCAAGAGGGGGGACCGCCGCCTACGAGCAGTACTTC
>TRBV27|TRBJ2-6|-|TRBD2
CASRKASGRPGANVLTF
TGTGCCAGCCGAAAGGCTAGCGGGAGGCCTGGGGCCAACGTCCTGACTTTC
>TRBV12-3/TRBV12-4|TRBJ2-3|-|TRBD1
CASSLGVNTDREPQYF
TGTGCCAGCAGTTTGGGAGTGAACACCGACAGGGAGCCGCAGTATTTT
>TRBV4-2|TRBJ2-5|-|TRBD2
CAGSQELAAETQYF
TGTGCCGGCAGCCAAGAACTAGCGGCAGAGACCCAGTACTTC
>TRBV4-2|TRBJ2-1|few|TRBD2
CASSQNSGGAPGEQFF
TGTGCCAGCAGCCAAAACAGCGGGGGGGCCCCCGGTGAGCAGTTCTTC
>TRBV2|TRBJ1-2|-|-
CASSAQGTYTF
TGTGCCAGCAGTGCCCAGGGAACCTACACCTTC
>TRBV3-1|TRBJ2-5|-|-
CASSQDSNSEYQETQYF
TGTGCCAGCAGCCAAGATTCTAATTCTGAGTACCAAGAGACCCAGTACTTC
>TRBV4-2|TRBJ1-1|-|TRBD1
CASSPLDRGDSEAFF
TGTGCCAGCAGCCCCCTGGACAGGGGAGATTCTGAAGCTTTCTTT
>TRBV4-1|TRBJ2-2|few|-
CASSQGRNTGELFF
TGCGCCAGCAGCCAAGGACGTAACACCGGGGAGCTGTTTTTT
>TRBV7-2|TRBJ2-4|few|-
CASSLRALVAKNIQYF
TGTGCCAGCAGCTTAAGAGCTTTGGTAGCCAAAAACATTCAGTACTTC
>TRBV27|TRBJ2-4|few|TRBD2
CASSARTSGRAIAKNIQYF
TGTGCCAGCAGTGCGCGGACTAGCGGGAGGGCAATAGCCAAAAACATTCAGTACTTC
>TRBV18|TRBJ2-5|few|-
CASQGTRQETQYF
TGTGCCAGCCAGGGGACGCGTCAAGAGACCCAGTACTTC
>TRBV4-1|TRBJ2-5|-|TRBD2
CASSQDLVGAGGLYF
TGCGCCAGCAGCCAAGATCTAGTCGGTGCGGGGGGCCTGTACTTC
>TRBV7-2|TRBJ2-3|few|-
CASSLTSGGDTQYF
TGTGCCAGCAGCCTTACGTCGGGCGGAGATACGCAGTATTTT
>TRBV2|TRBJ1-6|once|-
CASSERGGTTYNSPLHF
TGTGCCAGCAGTGAGAGAGGGGGGACAACTTATAATTCACCCCTCCACTTT
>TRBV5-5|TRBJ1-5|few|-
CASSFILSLGQPQHF
TGTGCCAGCAGCTTTATTCTATCCTTGGGGCAGCCCCAGCATTTT
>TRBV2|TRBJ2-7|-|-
CASSESTLDSEQYF
TGTGCCAGCAGTGAATCTACCTTAGATTCCGAGCAGTACTTC
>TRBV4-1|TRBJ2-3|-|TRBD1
CASNFRQGWDTQYF
TGCGCCAGCAACTTTCGACAGGGCTGGGATACGCAGTATTTT
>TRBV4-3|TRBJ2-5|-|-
CASSQGFEETQYF
TGCGCCAGCAGCCAGGGGTTCGAAGAGACCCAGTACTTC
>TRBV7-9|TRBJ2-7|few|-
CASSITTPYEQYF
TGTGCCAGCAGCATTACGACCCCTTACGAGCAGTACTTC